Below are 31 T cell receptor beta chains sequenced from a single sample in a study of shared clonotypes between healthy human individuals. Terminally differentiated effector memory CD45RA+ cells were left out of the naive CD8 fraction, which was CD45RO-negative and positively selected for CCR7. Generated by immunoSEQ multiplex PCR, the TCRdb table keeps only in-frame clones and is missing some. This table has about 1,800,000 clones, about 95% appearing once. Sequences were obtained from naive CD8+ T cells sorted from blood. These receptors were collected from a man aged 18 to 30 in good health.

This chain connects TRBV4-3 to TRBJ2-5, with 11 bases that match TRBD2. The V segment lost 1 base and the J segment 3 bases; nucleotides outside the gene matches: 10. Looked up from germline, CDR1 is LGHNA and CDR2 is YSLEER. The CDR3 contains 18 residues. The CDR3 DNA is TGCGCCAGCAGCCAAGTACCCACCCTACTAGCGGGAGAAGAGACCCAGTACTTC. Residues: CASSQVPTLLAGEETQYF.

Notes on this clone: Other DNA sequences within the sample encode an identical CDR3. The gene calls are TRBV2 and TRBJ2-7; D remains ambiguous. Trimming pared 0 bases from V and 7 bases from J, leaving 10 bases between. Germline CDR1 SNHLY, CDR2 FYNNEI. The CDR3 runs to 13 residues. The CDR3 DNA sequence: TGTGCCAGCAGTGAAGCGGCCGGATATGAGCAGTACTTC. Translation: CASSEAAGYEQYF.

This clone was observed once. The rearrangement joins TRBV7-9 to TRBJ2-3; 7 bases map to TRBD1. The CDR3 is 13 residues long. Germline values: CDR1 SEHNR, CDR2 FQNEAQ (reference sequence). V was clipped by 6 bases and J by 1 base; unmatched bases: 1. The CDR3 protein is CASRGTGTDTQYF. The CDR3 DNA follows: TGTGCCAGCAGAGGGACAGGCACAGATACGCAGTATTTT.

J is TRBJ2-2 and V is TRBV2; D might be TRBD1 (6 bases). The CDR3 is made up of 19 amino acids. V dropped 2 bases and J dropped 1 base, with 20 bases sitting between them. The V gene's germline CDR1 is SNHLY and CDR2 FYNNEI. The CDR3 DNA follows: TGTGCCAGCAGTGAACCAGAAACAGGGCCCCTGATGAACACCGGGGAGCTGTTTTTT. Its protein is CASSEPETGPLMNTGELFF.

J is TRBJ2-7 and V is TRBV10-3; 8 bases match TRBD2. Germline CDR1 ENHRY, CDR2 SYGVKD. The CDR3 is 13 amino acids. V lost 6 bases and J lost 2; bases outside the gene matches: 3. CDR3 DNA: TGTGCCATCAGAGCGGGAGCCACCTACGAGCAGTACTTC. The encoded protein is CAIRAGATYEQYF.

CDR3 sequence: CASSPALFVYNEQFF. The CDR3 DNA reads as TGTGCCAGCAGCCCGGCGCTTTTTGTCTACAATGAGCAGTTCTTC. The rearrangement joins TRBV7-2 to TRBJ2-1, with unresolved D. This CDR3 contains 15 residues. CDR1 and CDR2 from the germline V gene are SGHTA and FQGNSA. V lost 5 bases, J lost 3 bases, and 14 bases lay in between. Full variable domain (remainder filled in from reference TRBV7-2 and TRBJ2-1): GAGVSQSPSNKVTEKGKDVELRCDPISGHTALYWYRQSLGQGLEFLIYFQGNSAPDKSGLPSDRFSAERTGGSVSTLTIQRTQQEDSAVYLCASSPALFVYNEQFFGPGTRLTVL.

CDR3 DNA: TGTGCCAGCAGTTCCTTAGACAGACTCCAAGAGACCCAGTACTTC. This sequence encodes CASSSLDRLQETQYF. The rearrangement links TRBV6-5 to TRBJ2-5; a possible D gene is TRBD1 (5 bases). The germline V and J ends were trimmed by 4 bases and 1 base, with 13 bases remaining between them. The CDR3 has 15 residues. Germline assignment: CDR1 MNHEY and CDR2 SVGAGI.

This chain's CDR3 is CASSDRGQVGETQYF. The CDR3 coding sequence is TGTGCCAGCAGTGACAGGGGGCAGGTAGGAGAGACCCAGTACTTC. This rearrangement joins TRBV27 to TRBJ2-5; 10 bases fit TRBD1. Germline-derived CDR1 and CDR2 are MNHEY and SMNVEV (reference sequence). Trimming took 5 bases from V and 4 from J; bases not matched to a gene: 7. The CDR3 is 15 amino acids.

V and J are TRBV6-5 and TRBJ1-2, with 7 bases identical to TRBD1. Germline V lookup: CDR1 MNHEY, CDR2 SVGAGI. Unmatched junction bases numbered 3, after V lost 6 bases and J lost 2 bases. The CDR3 has 13 amino acids. In nucleotides, the CDR3 is TGTGCCAGCAGAATAGGGGGCAACTATGGCTACACCTTC. This codes for CASRIGGNYGYTF.

The genes are TRBV29-1 and TRBJ2-3; D assignment may be TRBD1 or TRBD2 (6 bases each). CDR1 and CDR2 from the germline V gene are SQVTM and ANQGSEA. Trimming stripped 6 bases from V and 0 bases from J, with 13 bases between. The CDR3 is 14 residues long. The CDR3 DNA reads TGCAGCGTCCCTCGGGGGCTGAGCACAGATACGCAGTATTTT. Protein: CSVPRGLSTDTQYF.

DNA of the CDR3: TGTGCCAGCAGCACCGGGGAAGGGGGGACAACTAATGAAAAACTGTTTTTT. This sequence encodes CASSTGEGGTTNEKLFF. The gene calls are TRBV7-9 and TRBJ1-4; D possibly corresponds to TRBD1 (6 bases). The V gene lost 5 bases and the J gene lost 0 bases, with 16 bases spanning the gap. The CDR3 consists of 17 residues. Looked up from germline, CDR1 is SEHNR and CDR2 is FQNEAQ (reference sequence).

The rearrangement uses TRBV5-6 and TRBJ2-1, with D perhaps TRBD1 (5 bases). V was clipped by 5 bases and J by 4 bases, with 10 bases between them. Germline CDR1 and CDR2: SGHDT and YYEEEE. This CDR3 is built from 13 residues. In DNA form, the CDR3 reads TGTGCCAGCAGTACGGACACATACAATGAGCAGTTCTTC. Its protein is CASSTDTYNEQFF. Full variable domain (outside the CDR3, taken from reference TRBV5-6 and TRBJ2-1): DAGVTQSPTHLIKTRGQQVTLRCSPKSGHDTVSWYQQALGQGPQFIFQYYEEEERQRGNFPDRFSGHQFPNYSSELNVNALLLGDSALYLCASSTDTYNEQFFGPGTRLTVL.

V is TRBV6-5 and J is TRBJ2-7, with 11 bases lining up with TRBD2. The ends lost 6 bases at V and 3 bases at J; junction bases unmatched: 7. CDR3 length: 15 amino acids. The germline CDR1 and CDR2 sequences are MNHEY and SVGAGI. CDR3 in DNA: TGTGCCAGCAGACCCGGACTAGCGGGTATCTACGAGCAGTACTTC. It specifies CASRPGLAGIYEQYF.

V and J are TRBV7-9 and TRBJ2-7; possibly TRBD1 for D (5 bases). Trimming cost V 2 bases and J 5 bases, with 16 bases left between them. The V gene's germline CDR1 is SEHNR and CDR2 FQNEAQ (reference sequence). The CDR3 loop spans 15 amino acids. This chain's CDR3 is CASSLNRAGYDEQYF. In nucleotides, the CDR3 is TGTGCCAGCAGCTTAAATCGCGCAGGGTACGACGAGCAGTACTTC.

J is TRBJ1-2 and V is TRBV9, with 11 positions matching TRBD1. Trimming took 0 bases from V and 5 from J; bases not matched to a gene: 6. CDR1 and CDR2 (germline): SGDLS, YYNGEE. The CDR3 spans 16 residues. CDR3 DNA: TGTGCCAGCAGCGTAGACGGACAGGGGGCAGGGTATGGCTACACCTTC. This encodes CASSVDGQGAGYGYTF.

The J gene is TRBJ1-2, the V gene TRBV10-3; D gene ambiguous. Looked up from germline, CDR1 is ENHRY and CDR2 is SYGVKD. The CDR3 is made up of 12 amino acids. V was shortened by 4 bases and J by 8 bases, with 11 bases between the two germline ends. The CDR3 protein is CAISGEGGGYTF. CDR3 nucleotide sequence: TGTGCCATCAGTGGTGAGGGAGGAGGCTACACCTTC.

This clone was seen once. The chain carries TRBV29-1 and TRBJ2-1; possible D gene TRBD1, 5 bases. The CDR3 loop spans 17 amino acids. Germline V gene lookup returns CDR1 SQVTM and CDR2 ANQGSEA. Trimming removed 0 bases from V and 0 bases from J, with 15 bases in between. The CDR3 region is CSVEDPLGQSSYNEQFF. In DNA, the CDR3 is TGCAGCGTTGAAGATCCGCTGGGGCAGAGCTCCTACAATGAGCAGTTCTTC.

The chain uses TRBV2 and TRBJ2-3; TRBD1 agrees at 8 bases. This CDR3 has 16 residues. The germline V gene encodes CDR1 SNHLY and CDR2 FYNNEI. The J segment lost 2 bases and the V segment lost 3 bases, leaving 7 bases of the junction unmatched. CDR3 residues: CASSEGRGPSTDTQYF. The CDR3 DNA reads as TGTGCCAGCAGTGAGGGCAGGGGGCCCTCCACAGATACGCAGTATTTT. Drawing the rest from reference TRBV2 and TRBJ2-3, the complete variable domain is EPEVTQTPSHQVTQMGQEVILRCVPISNHLYFYWYRQILGQKVEFLVSFYNNEISEKSEIFDDQFSVERPDGSNFTLKIRSTKLEDSAMYFCASSEGRGPSTDTQYFGPGTRLTVL.

The chain recombines TRBV25-1 with TRBJ2-1; D possibly corresponds to TRBD2 (7 bases). Trimming removed 1 base at V and 2 bases at J, with 12 bases between. The CDR3 extends over 16 amino acids. The germline V gene has CDR1 MGHDK and CDR2 SYGVNS. The CDR3: CASSESGGGAYNEQFF. The CDR3 coding sequence is TGTGCCAGCAGTGAATCAGGCGGGGGCGCCTACAATGAGCAGTTCTTC.

As concerns this clone: Other DNA sequences in the same sample also yield this CDR3. The chain uses TRBV11-2 and TRBJ2-4; D ambiguous. The V and J ends lost 0 bases and 8 bases respectively, with 5 bases between them. Germline CDR1 is SGHAT and CDR2 is FQNNGV. The length of the CDR3 is 12 residues. This CDR3 reads CASSLDRDIQYF. CDR3 coding DNA: TGTGCCAGCAGCTTAGATCGCGACATTCAGTACTTC.

V usage is TRBV21-1 and J usage is TRBJ2-1; TRBD1, as called in the table, went unchecked against the DNA. TRBV21-1 is marked as a pseudogene. The CDR3 spans 14 residues. CDR3 nucleotide sequence: TGTGCCAGCAGCAAAGGGGCGTCCTACAATGAGCAGTTCTTC. Translated, it gives CASSKGASYNEQFF.

The CDR3 sequence is CASNYPTGVGLINGELFF. In DNA form, the CDR3 reads TGTGCCAGCAACTACCCCACGGGTGTCGGACTGATTAACGGGGAGCTGTTTTTT. The chain has TRBV11-2 and TRBJ2-2, with D perhaps TRBD2 (5 bases). The CDR3 runs to 18 residues. Trimming pared 7 bases from V and 7 bases from J, leaving 28 bases between. CDR1 and CDR2 (germline): SGHAT, FQNNGV.

The chain carries TRBV30 and TRBJ1-5, with D perhaps TRBD1 (6 bases). Germline CDR1 reads GTSNPN; CDR2 reads SVGIG (reference sequence). V was shortened by 0 bases and J by 5 bases, with 11 bases between the two germline ends. The CDR3 has 14 amino acids. The CDR3: CAWSVRGADQPQHF. In DNA form, the CDR3 reads TGTGCCTGGAGTGTACGGGGGGCGGATCAGCCCCAGCATTTT.

As concerns this clone: Other DNA variants within this sample encode the same CDR3. This sequence joins TRBV13 and TRBJ2-5; possible D gene TRBD2, 6 bases. The V gene lost 0 bases and the J gene lost 5 bases, with 10 bases spanning the gap. Germline V gene sequence: CDR1 PRHDT, CDR2 FYEKMQ (reference sequence). The CDR3 consists of 14 residues. CDR3 bases: TGTGCCAGCAGCTTAGGAGGAAGCGGGGAGACCCAGTACTTC. Translated: CASSLGGSGETQYF. The complete variable domain, with remaining parts taken from reference TRBV13 and TRBJ2-5, reads AAGVIQSPRHLIKEKRETATLKCYPIPRHDTVYWYQQGPGQDPQFLISFYEKMQSDKGSIPDRFSAQQFSDYHSELNMSSLELGDSALYFCASSLGGSGETQYFGPGTRLLVL.

This rearrangement joins TRBV7-9 to TRBJ1-4; 7 nucleotides agree with TRBD1. This CDR3 has 16 residues. V shed 5 bases and J 2 bases; nucleotides not matched to a gene: 8. Germline values: CDR1 SEHNR, CDR2 FQNEAQ (reference sequence). CDR3 sequence (DNA): TGTGCCAGCAGCCTAACGACAGGGCTTACTAATGAAAAACTGTTTTTT. Its translation: CASSLTTGLTNEKLFF.

This chain joins TRBV7-9 and TRBJ2-7; TRBD1 agrees at 9 bases. CDR3 length equals 15 residues. CDR1 is SEHNR, CDR2 FQNEAQ, per germline (reference sequence). V was clipped by 4 bases and J by 4 bases; unmatched bases: 8. CDR3 sequence: CASSSFGTGIYEQYF. The CDR3 DNA is TGTGCCAGCAGCTCGTTTGGGACAGGGATTTACGAGCAGTACTTC.

CDR3 coding DNA: TGTGCCAGCAGCTTAGTGGCAGAACAAGAGACCCAGTACTTC. It encodes CASSLVAEQETQYF. This rearrangement joins TRBV6-5 to TRBJ2-5; unclear D gene. Per germline, CDR1 MNHEY and CDR2 SVGAGI. The CDR3 length is 14 residues. V lost 6 bases, J lost 2 bases, and 13 bases lay in between.

The chain links TRBV9 to TRBJ1-5; 7 nucleotides line up with TRBD1. The CDR3 contains 18 residues. Germline V CDR1 and CDR2: SGDLS, YYNGEE. Losses at the gene ends were 3 bases for V and 6 bases for J; bases not matched to a gene: 18. This CDR3 reads CASSAGGGGEGRGQPQHF. As DNA, the CDR3 is TGTGCCAGCAGCGCCGGGGGAGGGGGCGAAGGTCGCGGTCAGCCCCAGCATTTT. Using reference TRBV9 and TRBJ1-5 for the parts outside the CDR3, the full variable domain is DSGVTQTPKHLITATGQRVTLRCSPRSGDLSVYWYQQSLDQGLQFLIQYYNGEERAKGNILERFSAQQFPDLHSELNLSSLELGDSALYFCASSAGGGGEGRGQPQHFGDGTRLSIL.

This clone has only a few counts. The same CDR3 can be traced to other DNA sequences in this sample. The chain joins TRBV6-5 to TRBJ1-1, with a possible D match to TRBD1 (6 bases). The V gene lost 4 bases and the J gene lost 1 base, with 7 bases spanning the gap. The CDR3 is 13 amino acids. Germline values: CDR1 MNHEY, CDR2 SVGAGI. Here the CDR3 reads CASSLQGNTEAFF. The CDR3, as DNA: TGTGCCAGCAGTTTACAGGGGAACACTGAAGCTTTCTTT.

This chain uses TRBV27 with TRBJ2-2; D remains ambiguous. The CDR3 is made up of 14 amino acids. Germline V gene lookup returns CDR1 MNHEY and CDR2 SMNVEV (reference sequence). The ends were cut back, 5 bases at V and 2 bases at J, with 9 bases in the middle. The CDR3 reads CASSDLGNTGELFF. The CDR3 nucleotides are TGTGCCAGCAGTGATCTAGGTAACACCGGGGAGCTGTTTTTT.

The V gene is TRBV7-2, the J gene TRBJ2-7; possibly TRBD2 for D (6 bases). Per the germline V gene, CDR1 is SGHTA and CDR2 is FQGNSA. The CDR3 spans 14 residues. The V gene lost 1 base and the J gene lost 5 bases, with 12 bases spanning the gap. The CDR3 DNA reads as TGTGCCAGCAGCTTAGTGGGGTCTAGCGACGAGCAGTACTTC. Its translation: CASSLVGSSDEQYF.